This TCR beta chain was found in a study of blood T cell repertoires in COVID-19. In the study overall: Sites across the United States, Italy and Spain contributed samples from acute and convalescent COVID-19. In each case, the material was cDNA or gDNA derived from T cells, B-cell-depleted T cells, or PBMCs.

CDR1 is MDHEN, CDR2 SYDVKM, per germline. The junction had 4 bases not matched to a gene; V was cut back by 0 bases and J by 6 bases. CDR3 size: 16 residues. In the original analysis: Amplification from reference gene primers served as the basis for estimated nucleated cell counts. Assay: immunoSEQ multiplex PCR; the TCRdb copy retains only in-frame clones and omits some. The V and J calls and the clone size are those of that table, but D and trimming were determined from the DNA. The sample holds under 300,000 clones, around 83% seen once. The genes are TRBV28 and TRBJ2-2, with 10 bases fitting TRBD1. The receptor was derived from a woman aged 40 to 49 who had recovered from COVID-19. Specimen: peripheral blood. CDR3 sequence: CASSLWRTGGAGELFF. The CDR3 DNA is TGTGCCAGCAGTTTATGGAGGACAGGGGGGGCCGGGGAGCTGTTTTTT.